Listed here are 27 T cell receptor beta chains from one sample, sequenced in a study of shared clonotypes between healthy human individuals. The table came from immunoSEQ multiplex PCR; TCRdb's copy has only in-frame clones and leaves some out. The data hold around 690,000 clones, with roughly 88% observed a single time. Sequenced: memory CD8+ T cells from PBMCs. As for subset: CD45RO+ cells pooled with CCR7-negative TemRA cells. Source of these receptors: a man aged 18 to 30 in good health. Some clones in this sample may be carry-over from other donors' samples.

This clone was detected only once. The chain links TRBV9 to TRBJ1-4; tentative D call: TRBD1 (5 bases). Trimming took off 0 bases at V and 0 bases at J, with 9 bases between the two ends. The CDR3 runs 16 residues. Germline V gene data show CDR1 as SGDLS and CDR2 as YYNGEE. The CDR3 DNA is TGTGCCAGCAGCGTAGGGCGAGGGGCAACTAATGAAAAACTGTTTTTT. Amino acid sequence: CASSVGRGATNEKLFF.

This chain links TRBV6-1 with TRBJ2-2; TRBD1 aligns across 12 bases. Germline V gives CDR1 MNHNS, CDR2 SASEGT. The junction had 8 bases not matched to a gene; V was cut back by 4 bases and J by 5 bases. The CDR3 length is 17 residues. CDR3 nucleotides: TGTGCCAGCAGTGGACCGGGACAGGGGGCGCGGACCGGGGAGCTGTTTTTT. Its translation is CASSGPGQGARTGELFF.

This sequence joins TRBV13 and TRBJ2-3, with TRBD2 matching 14 bases. Germline CDR1 reads PRHDT; CDR2 reads FYEKMQ (reference sequence). The CDR3 length is 17 residues. V trimming: 0 bases; J trimming: 11 bases; junction bases outside the gene matches: 10. The CDR3 region has the DNA TGTGCCAGCAGCTTAGGGACTAGCGGGAGGGCCAGTCGAAGGCAGTATTTT. It codes for CASSLGTSGRASRRQYF.

This clone was picked up a small number of times. This chain uses TRBV14 with TRBJ1-1; no definite D call. V lost 0 bases and J 8 bases, leaving 10 bases between the germline ends. Germline values: CDR1 SGHDN, CDR2 FVKESK. The CDR3 is 13 residues long. The CDR3 region has the DNA TGTGCCAGCAGCCAAGATAACAGTCCGGAAGCTTTCTTT. Translation: CASSQDNSPEAFF.

This clone was seen once. V and J are TRBV19 and TRBJ1-1, with 7 bases matching TRBD1. The trim removed 4 bases at V and 3 bases at J, leaving 11 bases unmatched. Germline values: CDR1 LNHDA, CDR2 SQIVND (reference sequence). CDR3 length equals 16 residues. This CDR3 reads CASSSGTAVVDTEAFF. The CDR3 DNA is TGTGCCAGTAGTAGCGGGACAGCCGTGGTGGACACTGAAGCTTTCTTT.

This chain joins TRBV9 and TRBJ2-7, with a possible D match to TRBD1 (7 bases). V was pared by 4 bases and J by 4 bases, with 18 bases between. Germline CDR1 reads SGDLS; CDR2 reads YYNGEE. The CDR3 runs 15 residues. This CDR3 reads CASSLTPTGRYEQYF. CDR3 nucleotide sequence: TGTGCCAGCAGCCTCACACCGACAGGGAGGTACGAGCAGTACTTC.

The genes are TRBV27 and TRBJ1-1, with D unclear. The CDR3 has 16 residues. From germline, CDR1 is MNHEY and CDR2 SMNVEV (reference sequence). V lost 3 bases to trimming and J lost 4 bases, with 18 bases between them. CDR3 amino acids: CASSFIGRPLGTEAFF. The CDR3 nucleotides read TGTGCCAGCAGTTTCATCGGACGGCCCCTCGGCACTGAAGCTTTCTTT.

The chain joins TRBV4-1 to TRBJ2-4; no firm D call. This CDR3 spans 15 amino acids. V was cut by 1 base and J by 0 bases, with 7 bases left in between. Germline V CDR1 and CDR2: MGHRA, YSYEKL. The CDR3, as DNA: TGCGCCAGCAGCCAAGTAAGGATAGCCAAAAACATTCAGTACTTC. Its protein product is CASSQVRIAKNIQYF.

This chain connects TRBV5-6 to TRBJ2-5; 8 bases fit TRBD2. Per the germline V gene, CDR1 is SGHDT and CDR2 is YYEEEE. V lost 0 bases to trimming and J lost 2 bases; unmatched junction nucleotides: 3. The CDR3 is 15 amino acids. The CDR3 loop reads CASSLVAGGQETQYF. The CDR3 DNA reads as TGTGCCAGCAGCTTGGTCGCGGGAGGTCAAGAGACCCAGTACTTC. Variable domain in full (rest from reference TRBV5-6 and TRBJ2-5): DAGVTQSPTHLIKTRGQQVTLRCSPKSGHDTVSWYQQALGQGPQFIFQYYEEEERQRGNFPDRFSGHQFPNYSSELNVNALLLGDSALYLCASSLVAGGQETQYFGPGTRLLVL.

The chain is built from TRBV7-9 and TRBJ2-1; D possibly corresponds to TRBD2 (6 bases). V was trimmed by 3 bases and J by 5 bases, leaving 17 bases between them. Per the germline V gene, CDR1 is SEHNR and CDR2 is FQNEAQ (reference sequence). This CDR3 is built from 16 residues. CDR3 protein: CASSLRVLAEDNEQFF. The DNA for the CDR3 is TGTGCCAGCAGCTTGAGGGTCTTAGCGGAGGACAATGAGCAGTTCTTC. Full variable domain (rest looked up from reference TRBV7-9 and TRBJ2-1): DTGVSQNPRHKITKRGQNVTFRCDPISEHNRLYWYRQTLGQGPEFLTYFQNEAQLEKSRLLSDRFSAERPKGSFSTLEIQRTEQGDSAMYLCASSLRVLAEDNEQFFGPGTRLTVL.

V gene TRBV28 combines with J gene TRBJ2-7; 9 bases agree with TRBD1. The CDR3 loop spans 14 amino acids. Germline V gives CDR1 MDHEN, CDR2 SYDVKM. V shed 6 bases, J shed 0 bases, and the junction held 3 bases outside the gene matches. As DNA, the CDR3 is TGTGCCAGCAGAGGGACAGGGTACTCCTACGAGCAGTACTTC. This encodes CASRGTGYSYEQYF.

The rearrangement uses TRBV27 and TRBJ2-1; 11 nucleotides line up with TRBD2. Germline V gives CDR1 MNHEY, CDR2 SMNVEV (reference sequence). The CDR3 loop spans 14 amino acids. V shed 6 bases, J shed 6 bases, and the junction held 4 bases outside the gene matches. CDR3 amino acids: CASRSSGRFNEQFF. The CDR3 DNA reads as TGTGCCAGCAGGTCTAGCGGGAGGTTCAATGAGCAGTTCTTC.

The V gene is TRBV7-9, the J gene TRBJ2-7; D possibly corresponds to TRBD2 (5 bases). Looked up from germline, CDR1 is SEHNR and CDR2 is FQNEAQ (reference sequence). The length of the CDR3 is 14 residues. Trimming removed 2 bases from V and 7 bases from J, with 15 bases in between. The CDR3 DNA reads as TGTGCCAGCAGCTTATCCTCGCTAACGGGAGAGCAGTACTTC. This codes for CASSLSSLTGEQYF.

The V call is TRBV7-6, the J call TRBJ2-1; 7 bases fit TRBD2. CDR3 length equals 18 residues. Per germline, CDR1 SGHVS and CDR2 FNYEAQ. J gave up 1 base and V 5 bases, and 14 bases lay outside the gene matches. The CDR3, as DNA: TGTGCCAGCAGCCGTGTTGGTATGGCTAGCGGTTCCTACAATGAGCAGTTCTTC. It specifies CASSRVGMASGSYNEQFF.

The chain couples TRBV5-4 to TRBJ2-2; D gene unclear. The CDR3 is made up of 12 amino acids. The germline V and J ends were trimmed by 0 bases and 8 bases, with 5 bases remaining between them. The germline V gene has CDR1 SGHNT and CDR2 YYREEE (reference sequence). CDR3 region: CASSLGGGELFF. The DNA of the CDR3 is TGTGCCAGCAGCTTGGGGGGTGGGGAGCTGTTTTTT.

The CDR3, as DNA: TGCAGCGTTGAAGATCTTGGGGGGAACGAGCAGTACTTC. Protein sequence: CSVEDLGGNEQYF. This chain connects TRBV29-1 to TRBJ2-7, with D possibly matching TRBD2 (6 bases). The germline V and J ends were trimmed by 0 bases and 5 bases, with 11 bases remaining between them. In germline, CDR1 is SQVTM, CDR2 ANQGSEA. The CDR3 is 13 amino acids.

This clone showed up just once. The chain is built from TRBV29-1 and TRBJ2-1, with 12 bases matching TRBD2. CDR1 and CDR2 from the germline V gene are SQVTM and ANQGSEA. After removal of 5 bases from V and 2 bases from J, the junction contained 13 bases not matched to a gene. The CDR3 runs 18 residues. CDR3 DNA sequence: TGCAGCGTTCAAGGGAGACTAGCGGGAGAGGCAACCTACAATGAGCAGTTCTTC. It is translated as CSVQGRLAGEATYNEQFF.

This clone showed up just once. The chain combines TRBV28 with TRBJ1-5; TRBD1 matches at 10 bases. V gave up 4 bases and J gave up 4 bases; unmatched junction bases: 4. CDR1 and CDR2 (germline): MDHEN, SYDVKM. CDR3 size: 15 residues. The CDR3 nucleotides read TGTGCCAGCAGTTGGACAGGGGGGAGTAATCAGCCCCAGCATTTT. Encoded protein: CASSWTGGSNQPQHF.

This clone was detected once. The CDR3 loop reads CASKIREGREQFF. Here the CDR3 DNA reads TGTGCCAGTAAAATCAGGGAGGGCCGGGAGCAGTTCTTC. The gene calls are TRBV6-6 and TRBJ2-1; 7 bases agree with TRBD2. Germline CDR1 reads MNHNY; CDR2 reads SVGAGI (reference sequence). The CDR3 loop spans 13 amino acids. Trimming at V came to 9 bases and at J to 10 bases, leaving 12 bases not matched to a gene.

J is TRBJ2-7 and V is TRBV9; TRBD2 matches at 7 bases. This CDR3 contains 17 residues. The germline V gene encodes CDR1 SGDLS and CDR2 YYNGEE. The ends lost 3 bases at V and 4 bases at J; junction bases unmatched: 16. The CDR3 nucleotides are TGTGCCAGCAGCGAACCTCGCAAGCGGGAAGGAGGTTACGAGCAGTACTTC. Amino acids: CASSEPRKREGGYEQYF.

V and J are TRBV7-8 and TRBJ2-4; D uncertain. Germline-derived CDR1 and CDR2 are SGHVS and FQNEAQ. V was shortened by 1 base and J by 8 bases, with 18 bases between the two germline ends. This CDR3 comprises 16 residues. The CDR3 region is CASSLGYGREGYIQYF. The CDR3 bases are TGTGCCAGCAGCTTAGGGTATGGAAGAGAAGGGTACATTCAGTACTTC.

CDR3 sequence reads: CASSNGLAARSRYEQYF. In DNA, the CDR3 is TGTGCCAGCAGCAATGGACTAGCTGCACGGTCTCGCTACGAGCAGTACTTC. The chain couples TRBV27 to TRBJ2-7; TRBD2 agrees at 8 bases. Germline loops: CDR1 MNHEY, CDR2 SMNVEV (reference sequence). V dropped 6 bases and J dropped 3; count of bases not matched to a gene: 16. CDR3 length: 17 residues.

CDR3 sequence: CASSQDPANEAFF. The DNA of the CDR3 is TGCGCCAGCAGCCAAGATCCCGCGAATGAAGCTTTCTTT. This chain uses TRBV4-1 with TRBJ1-1, with D unclear. Trimming pared 0 bases from V and 7 bases from J, leaving 9 bases between. Germline V gene lookup returns CDR1 MGHRA and CDR2 YSYEKL. The CDR3 runs 13 residues.

The chain couples TRBV4-2 to TRBJ1-4; 8 bases agree with TRBD1. Per the germline V gene, CDR1 is LGHNA and CDR2 is YNFKEQ. With V trimmed by 0 bases and J by 6 bases, 9 bases remained unmatched. The length of the CDR3 is 17 residues. This CDR3 reads CASSQEAYRGLDEKLFF. Written as DNA, the CDR3 is TGTGCCAGCAGCCAAGAGGCTTACAGGGGGTTAGATGAAAAACTGTTTTTT.

The CDR3 loop reads CASRVSGIASYEQYF. The CDR3 coding sequence is TGCGCCAGCAGGGTGAGCGGGATTGCGTCCTACGAGCAGTACTTC. The V call is TRBV4-1, the J call TRBJ2-7; 7 bases line up with TRBD2. Trimming removed 6 bases from V and 1 base from J; junction bases left unmatched: 9. Germline-derived CDR1 and CDR2 are MGHRA and YSYEKL. The CDR3 runs 15 residues.

This chain uses TRBV6-6 with TRBJ2-1, with D perhaps TRBD2 (6 bases). Germline CDR1 is MNHNY and CDR2 is SVGAGI (reference sequence). V gave up 2 bases and J gave up 8 bases, with 19 bases separating them. The CDR3 has 16 residues. Written as DNA, the CDR3 is TGTGCCAGCAGTTACGAACTAGCTGGTCGGGGAGATGAGCAGTTCTTC. It yields the protein CASSYELAGRGDEQFF.

The chain links TRBV7-9 to TRBJ1-3, with 8 bases fitting TRBD1. With V trimmed by 6 bases and J by 4 bases, 8 bases remained unmatched. Germline lookup yields CDR1 SEHNR and CDR2 FQNEAQ (reference sequence). The CDR3 extends over 15 amino acids. The CDR3 here is CASSSPGQVGNTIYF. The DNA for the CDR3 is TGTGCCAGCAGTTCTCCGGGACAGGTGGGAAACACCATATATTTT. Supplemented by reference TRBV7-9 and TRBJ1-3, the full variable domain reads DTGVSQNPRHKITKRGQNVTFRCDPISEHNRLYWYRQTLGQGPEFLTYFQNEAQLEKSRLLSDRFSAERPKGSFSTLEIQRTEQGDSAMYLCASSSPGQVGNTIYFGEGSWLTVV.